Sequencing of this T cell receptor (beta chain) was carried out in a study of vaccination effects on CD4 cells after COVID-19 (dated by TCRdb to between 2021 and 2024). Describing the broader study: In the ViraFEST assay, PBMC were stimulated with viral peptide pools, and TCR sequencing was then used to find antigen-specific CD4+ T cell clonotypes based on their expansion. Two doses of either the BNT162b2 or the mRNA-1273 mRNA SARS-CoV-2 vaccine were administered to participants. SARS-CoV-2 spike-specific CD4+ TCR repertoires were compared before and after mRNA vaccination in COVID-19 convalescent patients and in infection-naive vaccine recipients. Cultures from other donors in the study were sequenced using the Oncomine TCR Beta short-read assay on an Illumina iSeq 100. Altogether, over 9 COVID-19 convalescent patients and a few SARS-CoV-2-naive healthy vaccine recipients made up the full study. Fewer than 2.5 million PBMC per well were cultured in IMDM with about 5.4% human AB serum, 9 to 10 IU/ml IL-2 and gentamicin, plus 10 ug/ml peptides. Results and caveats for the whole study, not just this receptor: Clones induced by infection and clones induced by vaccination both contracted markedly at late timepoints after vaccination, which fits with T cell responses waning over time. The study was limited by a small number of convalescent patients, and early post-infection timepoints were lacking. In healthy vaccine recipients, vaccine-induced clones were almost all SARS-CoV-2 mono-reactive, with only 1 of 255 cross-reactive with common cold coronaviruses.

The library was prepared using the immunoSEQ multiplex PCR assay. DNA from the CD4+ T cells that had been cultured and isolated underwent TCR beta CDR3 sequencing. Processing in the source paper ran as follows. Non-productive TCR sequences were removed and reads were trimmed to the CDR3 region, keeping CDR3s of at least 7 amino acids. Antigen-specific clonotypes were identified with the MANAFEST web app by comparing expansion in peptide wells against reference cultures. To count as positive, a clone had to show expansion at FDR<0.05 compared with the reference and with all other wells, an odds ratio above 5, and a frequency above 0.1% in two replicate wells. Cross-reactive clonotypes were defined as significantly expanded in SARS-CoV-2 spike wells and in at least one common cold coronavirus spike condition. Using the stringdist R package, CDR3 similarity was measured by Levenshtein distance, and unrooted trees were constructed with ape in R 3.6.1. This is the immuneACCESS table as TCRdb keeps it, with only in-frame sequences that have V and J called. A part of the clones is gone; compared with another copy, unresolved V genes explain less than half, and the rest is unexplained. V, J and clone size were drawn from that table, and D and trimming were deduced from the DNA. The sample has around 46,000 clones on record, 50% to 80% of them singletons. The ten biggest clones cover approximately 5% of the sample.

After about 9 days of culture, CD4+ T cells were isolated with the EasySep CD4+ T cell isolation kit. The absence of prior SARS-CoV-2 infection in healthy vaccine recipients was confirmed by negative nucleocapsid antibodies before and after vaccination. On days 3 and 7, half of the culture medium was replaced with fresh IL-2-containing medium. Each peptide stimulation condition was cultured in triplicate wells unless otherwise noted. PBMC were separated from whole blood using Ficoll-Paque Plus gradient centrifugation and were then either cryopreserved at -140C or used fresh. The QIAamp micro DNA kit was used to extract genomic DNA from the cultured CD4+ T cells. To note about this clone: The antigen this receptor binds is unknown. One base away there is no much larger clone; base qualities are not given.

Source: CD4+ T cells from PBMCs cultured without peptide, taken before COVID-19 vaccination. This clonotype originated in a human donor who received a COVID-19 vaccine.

The CDR3 protein sequence reads: CASSRAGTTYEQYF. The DNA reads as follows: TGTGCCAGTTCCCGGGCGGGGACGACCTACGAGCAGTACTTC. Rearrangement joined TRBV11-3 to TRBJ2-7, and possibly TRBD2, on 6 matching bases. The germline ends are 17 bases apart after V is trimmed by 9 bases and J by 2 bases. The germline V gene encodes CDR1 SGHNT and CDR2 YENEEA. The CDR3 numbers 14 residues from cysteine through phenylalanine. CDR3 DNA is the only sequence kept; it has 42 bases, read in frame from the first base.